The subject of this entry is one TCR beta chain. The data were taken from a study of blood T cell repertoires in COVID-19. Study-level information: COVID-19 samples collected from the United States, Italy and Spain covered acute and convalescent phases. Nucleic acid was either cDNA or gDNA, and it came from T cells, B-cell-depleted T cells, or PBMCs.

Trimming cost V 3 bases and J 4 bases; bases outside gene matches: 6. This CDR3 is 15 amino acids long. Germline V gene sequence: CDR1 LNHNV, CDR2 YYDKDF (reference sequence). Methods used by the authors: Amplification from reference gene primers served as the basis for estimated nucleated cell counts. Using immunoSEQ multiplex PCR, the repertoire was profiled, and TCRdb retains in-frame clones only, with some absent. The V and J calls and clone size were taken over from that table, and D and trimming were inferred from the DNA. The table has 210,000 or so clones, around 80% seen once. The sequenced sample consisted of peripheral blood. This clonotype was obtained from a man aged 45 to 65 who had recovered from COVID-19. V is TRBV15 and J is TRBJ2-3, with 8 bases that match TRBD2. The CDR3, as DNA: TGTGCCACCAGCAGCGGACTAGCTTGGGCAGATACGCAGTATTTT. It specifies CATSSGLAWADTQYF.